This entry lists 4 T cell receptor beta chains sequenced from one sample in a study of identical twins. TCRdb re-analysed the 5' RACE reads in MiXCR, keeping a single row per CDR3 protein. The sample consists of around 490,000 distinct CDR3 sequences, 20% to 25% of them appearing once. The data also belong to a second study, concerning yellow fever vaccine responses in identical twins.

The sample comprised CD4+ T cells sorted from blood. The receptors shown here come from a woman aged 18-29 years in good health.

The table lists this clonotype with a few counts. The J gene is TRBJ1-5, the V gene TRBV4-1; D is undetermined. The V end was cut by 1 base, the J end by 6 bases, with 25 bases between. The germline CDR1 and CDR2 sequences are MGHRA and YSYEKL. The CDR3 has 19 residues. The CDR3 reads CASSQGYLDLRIGSQPQHF. The CDR3, as DNA: TGCGCCAGCAGCCAAGGATACCTGGACCTAAGGATTGGGTCTCAGCCCCAGCATTTT.

This clonotype showed up just a few times. The V and J genes are TRBV20-1 and TRBJ2-1, with D hard to call. V dropped 1 base and J dropped 1 base, with 8 bases sitting between them. CDR3 length: 14 residues. The V gene's germline CDR1 is DFQATT and CDR2 SNEGSKA (reference sequence). In DNA, the CDR3 is TGCAGTGCTAGAGCGCCCTTATCCTACAATGAGCAGTTCTTC. It encodes CSARAPLSYNEQFF.

In its sample, this clonotype was seen a few times. This chain links TRBV28 with TRBJ1-6; D ambiguous. V was trimmed by 10 bases and J by 0 bases, leaving 19 bases between them. The germline V gene has CDR1 MDHEN and CDR2 SYDVKM. The CDR3 has 17 residues. The CDR3 coding sequence is TGTGCCACCGAGCCGAGTCGGAGGAGCTCCTATAATTCACCCCTCCACTTT. Its translation: CATEPSRRSSYNSPLHF.

This clonotype was detected a few times. The gene calls are TRBV3-1 and TRBJ2-7; 7 bases are a match to TRBD1. The CDR3 is 13 amino acids. Germline trimming cut 3 bases from V and 4 bases from J; bases unmatched to any gene: 3. Germline V lookup: CDR1 LGHDT, CDR2 YNNKEL (reference sequence). Written as DNA, the CDR3 is TGTGCCAGCAGCCAGAGGGGGCGATACGAGCAGTACTTC. Residues: CASSQRGRYEQYF.